The clone carrying this TCR beta chain came up a few times. The antigen is unknown. This entry belongs to a study of blood T cells in healthy people across ages. General study results and limits: Long-lived and aged donors differed, with more naive CD4+ cells and higher diversity in the long-lived.

A second PCR of about 7 to 12 cycles used a sample-barcoded 5' primer and a J-beta primer mix. Each cDNA molecule, via a template-switch adaptor with 12 random nucleotides, was tagged. TCRdb called the 5' RACE reads again in MiXCR, with one record for every CDR3 protein. The sample consists of about 650,000 distinct CDR3 sequences, roughly half of them appearing once. The CDR3 runs to 15 residues. Between the trimmed V and J ends, which lost 0 bases and 1 base, there was a span of 7 bases. Germline V gene data show CDR1 as SGHRS and CDR2 as YFSETQ. The receptor comes from a woman of 80 years or more in good health. The rearrangement joins TRBV5-1 to TRBJ2-2; D gene uncertain. The sequencing input was blood. CDR3 protein: CASSLEPGNTGELFF. DNA of the CDR3: TGCGCCAGCAGCTTGGAGCCAGGGAACACCGGGGAGCTGTTTTTT.